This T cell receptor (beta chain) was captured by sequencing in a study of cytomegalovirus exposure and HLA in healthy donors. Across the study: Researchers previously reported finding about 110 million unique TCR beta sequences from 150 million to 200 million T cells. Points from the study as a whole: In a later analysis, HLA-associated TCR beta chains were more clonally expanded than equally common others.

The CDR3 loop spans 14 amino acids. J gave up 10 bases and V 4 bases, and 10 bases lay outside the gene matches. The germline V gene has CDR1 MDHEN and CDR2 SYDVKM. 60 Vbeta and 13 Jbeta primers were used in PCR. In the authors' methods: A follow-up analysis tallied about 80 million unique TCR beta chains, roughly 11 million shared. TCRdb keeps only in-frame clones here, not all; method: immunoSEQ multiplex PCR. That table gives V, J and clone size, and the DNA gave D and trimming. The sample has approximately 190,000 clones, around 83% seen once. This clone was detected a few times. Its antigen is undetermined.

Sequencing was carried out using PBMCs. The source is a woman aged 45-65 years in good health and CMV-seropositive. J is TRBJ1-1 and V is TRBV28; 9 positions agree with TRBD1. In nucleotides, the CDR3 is TGTGCCAGCAGTTCTCCCGGGACAGGGATTCGAGCTTTCTTT. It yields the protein CASSSPGTGIRAFF.